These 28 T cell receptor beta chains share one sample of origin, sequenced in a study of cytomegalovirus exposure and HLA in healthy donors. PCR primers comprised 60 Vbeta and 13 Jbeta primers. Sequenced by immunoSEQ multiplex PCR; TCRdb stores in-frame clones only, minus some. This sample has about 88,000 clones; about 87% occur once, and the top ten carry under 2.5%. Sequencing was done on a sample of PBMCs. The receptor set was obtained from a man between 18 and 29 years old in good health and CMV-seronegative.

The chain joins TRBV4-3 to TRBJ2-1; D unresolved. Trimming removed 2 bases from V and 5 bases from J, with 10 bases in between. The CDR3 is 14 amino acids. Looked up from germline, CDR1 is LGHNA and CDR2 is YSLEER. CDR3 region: CASSQYPRDNEQFF. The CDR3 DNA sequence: TGCGCCAGCAGCCAATACCCCCGGGACAATGAGCAGTTCTTC.

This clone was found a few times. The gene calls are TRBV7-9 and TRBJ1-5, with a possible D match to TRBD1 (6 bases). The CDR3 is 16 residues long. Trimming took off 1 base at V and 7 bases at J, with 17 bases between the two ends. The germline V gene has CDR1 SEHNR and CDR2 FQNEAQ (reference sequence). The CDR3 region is CASSLVGQTGQQPQHF. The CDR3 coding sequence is TGTGCCAGCAGCTTAGTCGGGCAGACAGGTCAACAGCCCCAGCATTTT.

CDR3 nucleotides: TGTGCCAGCATGAGGCGGGATGGAGAGACCCAGTACTTC. Amino acids: CASMRRDGETQYF. This chain joins TRBV6-5 and TRBJ2-5, with D possibly matching TRBD2 (6 bases). Germline CDR1 is MNHEY and CDR2 is SVGAGI. V shed 7 bases and J shed 4 bases, with 13 bases lying between them. This CDR3 is built from 13 residues.

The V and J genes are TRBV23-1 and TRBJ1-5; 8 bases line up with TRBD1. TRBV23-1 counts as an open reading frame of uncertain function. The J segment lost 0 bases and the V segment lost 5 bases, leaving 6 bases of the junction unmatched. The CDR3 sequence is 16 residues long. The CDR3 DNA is TGCGCCAGCAGTGAGGACAGGGCATATAGCAATCAGCCCCAGCATTTT. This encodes CASSEDRAYSNQPQHF.

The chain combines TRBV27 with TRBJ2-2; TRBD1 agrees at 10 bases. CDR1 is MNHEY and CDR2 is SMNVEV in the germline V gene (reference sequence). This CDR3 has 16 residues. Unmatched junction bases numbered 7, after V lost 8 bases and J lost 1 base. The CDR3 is CASGDRGPENTGELFF. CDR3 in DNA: TGTGCCAGCGGTGACAGGGGGCCCGAGAACACCGGGGAGCTGTTTTTT.

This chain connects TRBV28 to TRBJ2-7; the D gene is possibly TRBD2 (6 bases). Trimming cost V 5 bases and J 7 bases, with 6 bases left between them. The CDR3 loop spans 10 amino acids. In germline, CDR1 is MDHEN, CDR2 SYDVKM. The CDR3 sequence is CASSGGEQYF. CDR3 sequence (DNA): TGTGCCAGCAGTGGGGGGGAGCAGTACTTC.

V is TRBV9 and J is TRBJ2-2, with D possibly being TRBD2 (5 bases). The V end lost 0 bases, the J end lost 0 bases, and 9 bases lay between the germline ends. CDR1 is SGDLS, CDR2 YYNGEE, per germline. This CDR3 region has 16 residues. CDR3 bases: TGTGCCAGCAGCGTAGCTGGGAGAGCGAACACCGGGGAGCTGTTTTTT. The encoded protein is CASSVAGRANTGELFF.

CDR3 sequence: CASSPGRGTGELFF. Written as DNA, the CDR3 is TGTGCCAGCAGCCCCGGGAGAGGCACCGGGGAGCTGTTTTTT. The chain joins TRBV14 to TRBJ2-2; tentative D call: TRBD2 (6 bases). Trimming removed 4 bases at V and 4 bases at J, with 10 bases between. Germline values: CDR1 SGHDN, CDR2 FVKESK. The CDR3 runs 14 residues.

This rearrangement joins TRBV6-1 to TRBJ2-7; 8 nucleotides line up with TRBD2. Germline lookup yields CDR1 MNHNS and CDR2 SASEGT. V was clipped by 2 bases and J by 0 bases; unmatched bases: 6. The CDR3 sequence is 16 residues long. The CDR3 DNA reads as TGTGCCAGCAGTGAAACCGGGACTAGGAGCTCCTACGAGCAGTACTTC. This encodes CASSETGTRSSYEQYF.

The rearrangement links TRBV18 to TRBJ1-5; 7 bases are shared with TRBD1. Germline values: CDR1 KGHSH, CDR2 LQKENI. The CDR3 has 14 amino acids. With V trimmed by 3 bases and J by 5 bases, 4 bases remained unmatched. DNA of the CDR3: TGTGCCAGCTCACCCGGCAGGGGGGATCAGCCCCAGCATTTT. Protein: CASSPGRGDQPQHF. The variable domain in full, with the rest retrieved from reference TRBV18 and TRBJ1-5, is NAGVMQNPRHLVRRRGQEARLRCSPMKGHSHVYWYRQLPEEGLKFMVYLQKENIIDESGMPKERFSAEFPKEGPSILRIQQVVRGDSAAYFCASSPGRGDQPQHFGDGTRLSIL.

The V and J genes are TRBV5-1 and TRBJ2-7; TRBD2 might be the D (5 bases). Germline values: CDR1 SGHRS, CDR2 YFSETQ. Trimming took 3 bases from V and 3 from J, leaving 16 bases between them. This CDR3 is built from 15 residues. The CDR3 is CASSSGIALGYEQYF. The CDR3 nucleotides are TGCGCCAGCAGCTCCGGCATAGCGTTAGGCTACGAGCAGTACTTC. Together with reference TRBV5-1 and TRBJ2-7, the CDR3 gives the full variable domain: KAGVTQTPRYLIKTRGQQVTLSCSPISGHRSVSWYQQTPGQGLQFLFEYFSETQRNKGNFPGRFSGRQFSNSRSEMNVSTLELGDSALYLCASSSGIALGYEQYFGPGTRLTVT.

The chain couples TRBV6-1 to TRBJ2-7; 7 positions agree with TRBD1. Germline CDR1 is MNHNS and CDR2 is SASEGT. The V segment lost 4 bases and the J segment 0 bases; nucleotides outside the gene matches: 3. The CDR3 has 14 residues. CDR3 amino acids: CASSGRDSSYEQYF. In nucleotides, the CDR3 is TGTGCCAGCAGTGGCCGGGACAGCTCCTACGAGCAGTACTTC.

The CDR3 reads CASSETGMDTGELFF. The CDR3 DNA is TGTGCCAGCAGTGAGACAGGGATGGACACCGGGGAGCTGTTTTTT. The rearrangement links TRBV7-9 to TRBJ2-2; 7 bases map to TRBD1. CDR1 and CDR2 (germline): SEHNR, FQNEAQ (reference sequence). CDR3 length equals 15 residues. V shed 6 bases, J shed 3 bases, and the junction held 7 bases outside the gene matches.

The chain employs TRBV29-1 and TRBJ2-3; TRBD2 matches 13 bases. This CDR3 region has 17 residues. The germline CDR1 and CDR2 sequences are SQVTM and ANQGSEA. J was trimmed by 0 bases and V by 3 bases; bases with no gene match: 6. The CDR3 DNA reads TGCAGCGTTGAGAAGGGGGGACTAGCGGGAAGCACAGATACGCAGTATTTT. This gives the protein CSVEKGGLAGSTDTQYF.

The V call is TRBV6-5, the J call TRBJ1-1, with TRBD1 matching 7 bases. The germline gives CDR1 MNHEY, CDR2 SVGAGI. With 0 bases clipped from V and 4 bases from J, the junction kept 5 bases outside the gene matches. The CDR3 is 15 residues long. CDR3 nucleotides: TGTGCCAGCAGTTACTCGAACAGGGGTGGCACTGAAGCTTTCTTT. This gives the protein CASSYSNRGGTEAFF.

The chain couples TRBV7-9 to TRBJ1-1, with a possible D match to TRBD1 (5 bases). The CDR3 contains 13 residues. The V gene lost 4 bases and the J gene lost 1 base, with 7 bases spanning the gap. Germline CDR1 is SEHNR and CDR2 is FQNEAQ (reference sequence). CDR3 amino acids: CASSSTGNTEAFF. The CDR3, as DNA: TGTGCCAGCAGCTCTACAGGGAACACTGAAGCTTTCTTT.

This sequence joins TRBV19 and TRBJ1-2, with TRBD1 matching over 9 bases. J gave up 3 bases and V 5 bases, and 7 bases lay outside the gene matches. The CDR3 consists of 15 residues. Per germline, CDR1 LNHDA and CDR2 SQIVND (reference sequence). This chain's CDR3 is CASSEQGAGYYGYTF. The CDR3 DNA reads TGTGCCAGTAGTGAACAGGGGGCTGGTTACTATGGCTACACCTTC.

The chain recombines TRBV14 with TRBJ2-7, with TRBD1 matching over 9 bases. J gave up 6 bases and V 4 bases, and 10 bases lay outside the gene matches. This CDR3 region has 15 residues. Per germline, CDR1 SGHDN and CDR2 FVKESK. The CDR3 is CASSPSGTGSREQYF. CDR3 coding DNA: TGTGCCAGCAGCCCGTCCGGGACAGGGAGCCGCGAGCAGTACTTC.

CDR3 sequence: CASSYNGGTGEQYF. CDR3 coding DNA: TGTGCCAGCAGTTACAACGGGGGGACGGGCGAGCAGTACTTC. The chain recombines TRBV6-5 with TRBJ2-7; 7 bases map to TRBD2. CDR3 size: 14 residues. CDR1 is MNHEY and CDR2 is SVGAGI in the germline V gene. V dropped 2 bases and J dropped 6; count of bases not matched to a gene: 7.

DNA for the CDR3: TGTGCCAGTAGCCTACAGGGCTATCAGCCCCAGCATTTT. Amino acid sequence: CASSLQGYQPQHF. The chain carries TRBV19 and TRBJ1-5, with D maybe TRBD1 (6 bases). Germline-derived CDR1 and CDR2 are LNHDA and SQIVND (reference sequence). The CDR3 is made up of 13 amino acids. Deletions cut 6 bases from V and 5 bases from J, with 11 bases between.

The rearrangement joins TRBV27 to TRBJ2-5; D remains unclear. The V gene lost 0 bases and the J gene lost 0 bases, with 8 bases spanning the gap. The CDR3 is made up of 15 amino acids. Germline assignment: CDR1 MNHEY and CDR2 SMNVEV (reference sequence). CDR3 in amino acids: CASSLSWSDQETQYF. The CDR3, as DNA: TGTGCCAGCAGTTTATCGTGGTCGGACCAAGAGACCCAGTACTTC.

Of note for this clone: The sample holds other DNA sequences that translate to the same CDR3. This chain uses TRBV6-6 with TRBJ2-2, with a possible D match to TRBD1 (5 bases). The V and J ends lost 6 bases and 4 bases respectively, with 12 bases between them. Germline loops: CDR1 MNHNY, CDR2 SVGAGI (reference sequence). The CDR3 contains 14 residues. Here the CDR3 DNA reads TGTGCCAGCAGAGAAACAGGATTCACCGGGGAGCTGTTTTTT. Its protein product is CASRETGFTGELFF.

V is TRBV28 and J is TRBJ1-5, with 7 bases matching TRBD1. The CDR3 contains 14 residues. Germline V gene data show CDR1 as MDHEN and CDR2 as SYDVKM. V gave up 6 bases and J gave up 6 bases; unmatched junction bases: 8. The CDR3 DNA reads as TGTGCCAGCAGCCCGGGGACAGTAGGTCAGCCCCAGCATTTT. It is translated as CASSPGTVGQPQHF.

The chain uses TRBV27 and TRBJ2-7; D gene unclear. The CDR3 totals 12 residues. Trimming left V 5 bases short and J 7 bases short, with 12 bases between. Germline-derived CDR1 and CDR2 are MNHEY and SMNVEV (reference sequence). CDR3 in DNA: TGTGCCAGCAGTCTGACCCGAGGAGAGCAGTACTTC. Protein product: CASSLTRGEQYF.

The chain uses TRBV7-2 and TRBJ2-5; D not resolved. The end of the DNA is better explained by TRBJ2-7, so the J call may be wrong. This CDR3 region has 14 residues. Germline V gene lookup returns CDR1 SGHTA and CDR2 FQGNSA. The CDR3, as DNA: TGTGCCAGCAGCTTAGTAGGCAGGATCAACGAGCAGTACTTC. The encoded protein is CASSLVGRINEQYF.

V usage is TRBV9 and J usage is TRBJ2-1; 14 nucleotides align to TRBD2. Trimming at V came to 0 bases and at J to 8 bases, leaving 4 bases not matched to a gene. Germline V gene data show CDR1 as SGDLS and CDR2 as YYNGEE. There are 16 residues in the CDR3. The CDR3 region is CASSVGGLAGVHEQFF. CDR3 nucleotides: TGTGCCAGCAGCGTAGGGGGACTAGCGGGAGTACATGAGCAGTTCTTC.

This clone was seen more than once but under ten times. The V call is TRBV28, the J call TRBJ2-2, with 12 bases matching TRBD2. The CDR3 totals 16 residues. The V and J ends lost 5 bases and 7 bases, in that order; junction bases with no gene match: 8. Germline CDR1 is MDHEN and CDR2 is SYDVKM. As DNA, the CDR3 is TGTGCCAGCAGTCCAGGACTAGCGGGGTTCGTCGGGGAGCTGTTTTTT. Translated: CASSPGLAGFVGELFF. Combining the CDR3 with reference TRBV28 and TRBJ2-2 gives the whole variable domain DVKVTQSSRYLVKRTGEKVFLECVQDMDHENMFWYRQDPGLGLRLIYFSYDVKMKEKGDIPEGYSVSREKKERFSLILESASTNQTSMYLCASSPGLAGFVGELFFGEGSRLTVL.

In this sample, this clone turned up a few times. Here the CDR3 reads CAISEPSGMYEQYF. For the CDR3, the DNA is TGTGCCATCAGTGAGCCTAGCGGGATGTACGAGCAGTACTTC. The V and J genes are TRBV10-3 and TRBJ2-7, with TRBD2 matching over 9 bases. With 2 bases clipped from V and 4 bases from J, the junction kept 3 bases outside the gene matches. This CDR3 comprises 14 residues. The V gene's germline CDR1 is ENHRY and CDR2 SYGVKD.